These 2 T cell receptor beta chains share one sample of origin, sequenced in a study of cytomegalovirus exposure and HLA in healthy donors. PCR was performed using 60 Vbeta and 13 Jbeta primers. Assay: immunoSEQ multiplex PCR; the TCRdb copy retains only in-frame clones and omits some. The repertoire holds about 200,000 clones, with about 78% as singletons. The material sequenced was PBMCs. The source is a woman younger than 45 in good health and CMV-seronegative.

This clone was seen a single time. The germline gene is not matched at one end of the junction; a read error may be the cause. The chain links TRBV6-1 to TRBJ1-2, with 8 bases aligning to TRBD1. Germline V gene sequence: CDR1 MNHNS, CDR2 SASEGT. There are 13 residues in the CDR3. The CDR3 reads CASRTGQDYGYPF. DNA of the CDR3: TGTGCCAGCCGAACGGGACAGGACTATGGCTACCCCTTC.

This chain uses TRBV4-1 with TRBJ1-5; 7 bases match TRBD1. V gave up 2 bases and J gave up 6 bases; unmatched junction bases: 4. The CDR3 sequence is 14 residues long. Germline V gene data show CDR1 as MGHRA and CDR2 as YSYEKL. The DNA for the CDR3 is TGCGCCAGCAGCCAACCGGGACAGCTTCAGCCCCAGCATTTT. Translating it yields CASSQPGQLQPQHF.